The 5 T cell receptor beta chains reported below all come from one sample, sequenced in a study of shared clonotypes between healthy human individuals (dated by TCRdb to about 2020). CD8 naive samples were obtained by positive selection for CCR7 among CD45RO-negative cells, yielding a CD45RA+CCR7+ population from which TemRA cells were excluded. Library creation used the immunoSEQ multiplex PCR assay. Imported from immuneACCESS, the table was reduced by TCRdb to in-frame sequences with V and J called. These copies leave out some clones; in studies compared against another copy, an unresolved V gene accounts for under half, and the cause of the remainder is not known. Counted in this sample were 750,000 to 1,000,000 clones; more than 85% of them appeared once. The ten top clones hold about 25% of the sample. The sample comprised naive CD8+ T cells sorted from blood. In light of the paper, this sample's cell subset or site label describes: CD45RA+CCR7+. The receptors stem from a man aged 30-40 years in good health.

V gene TRBV18 combines with J gene TRBJ2-1, with 7 bases aligning to TRBD2. The CDR3 sequence is 15 residues long. In germline, CDR1 is KGHSH, CDR2 LQKENI. V dropped 2 bases and J dropped 3; count of bases not matched to a gene: 4. The CDR3 loop is CASSPETSLYNEQFF. The CDR3 DNA follows: TGTGCCAGCTCACCAGAGACTAGCCTCTACAATGAGCAGTTCTTC.

The rearrangement links TRBV5-4 to TRBJ2-2; the D gene could be TRBD1 or TRBD2 (5 bases each). Germline CDR1 and CDR2: SGHNT and YYREEE (reference sequence). Trimming shortened V by 3 bases and J by 5 bases, and 17 bases separated the two germline ends. The CDR3 contains 16 residues. CDR3 region: CASSYTPGPSTGELFF. The CDR3 DNA reads as TGTGCCAGCAGCTACACACCGGGACCAAGTACCGGGGAGCTGTTTTTT.

This CDR3 is CASSEAGSVAYEQYF. CDR3 bases: TGTGCCAGCAGTGAAGCCGGTAGCGTGGCCTACGAGCAGTACTTC. The chain is built from TRBV6-1 and TRBJ2-7, with D possibly being TRBD2 (5 bases). This CDR3 has 15 residues. Germline assignment: CDR1 MNHNS and CDR2 SASEGT. Trimming took 0 bases from V and 2 from J, leaving 11 bases between them.

On this clone itself: The sample has other DNA sequences that encode this CDR3 too. The chain is built from TRBV27 and TRBJ2-7; D assignment may be TRBD1 or TRBD2 (5 bases each). Germline V gene data show CDR1 as MNHEY and CDR2 as SMNVEV (reference sequence). This CDR3 region has 14 residues. Trimming shortened V by 2 bases and J by 3 bases, and 11 bases separated the two germline ends. The CDR3 is CASSLGGRGYEQYF. The CDR3 DNA is TGTGCCAGCAGTTTAGGGGGAAGAGGCTACGAGCAGTACTTC.

The genes are TRBV2 and TRBJ2-1; TRBD2 matches at 10 bases. Germline V gives CDR1 SNHLY, CDR2 FYNNEI. CDR3 length: 16 amino acids. After removal of 8 bases from V and 5 bases from J, the junction contained 12 bases not matched to a gene. CDR3 DNA sequence: TGTGCCAGCCCTCCCCCGACTAGCGGGCGTCACAATGAGCAGTTCTTC. This codes for CASPPPTSGRHNEQFF.